The 21 T cell receptor beta chains presented below share a single source sample, sequenced in a study of blood T cell repertoires in COVID-19. Here immunoSEQ multiplex PCR was the method, and the copy in TCRdb shows in-frame clones only, minus some. The table lists roughly 250,000 clones, around nine tenths of them singletons. The specimen sequenced was PBMCs or T cells enriched from blood (not recorded which). The origin of the receptors is a woman aged 50 to 65 who had recovered from COVID-19.

The V call is TRBV27, the J call TRBJ2-5; D is possibly TRBD1 (5 bases). Looked up from germline, CDR1 is MNHEY and CDR2 is SMNVEV (reference sequence). The ends were cut back, 7 bases at V and 5 bases at J, with 14 bases in the middle. This CDR3 comprises 13 residues. The CDR3 here is CASTPWKGETQYF. The CDR3 DNA sequence: TGTGCCAGCACCCCGTGGAAGGGGGAGACCCAGTACTTC.

The chain combines TRBV14 with TRBJ1-1; D gene uncertain. V was pared by 5 bases and J by 1 base, with 14 bases between. This CDR3 comprises 15 residues. Germline CDR1 reads SGHDN; CDR2 reads FVKESK. This CDR3 reads CASSYHGLRNTEAFF. The DNA of the CDR3 is TGTGCCAGCAGCTACCATGGACTCCGGAACACTGAAGCTTTCTTT.

Here the CDR3 reads CASSRTSGRAWDTQYF. DNA for the CDR3: TGTGCCAGCTCACGGACTAGCGGGAGGGCCTGGGATACGCAGTATTTT. This chain joins TRBV18 and TRBJ2-3; TRBD2 agrees at 15 bases. Germline lookup yields CDR1 KGHSH and CDR2 LQKENI. The CDR3 length is 16 residues. Trimming removed 4 bases from V and 6 bases from J; junction bases left unmatched: 5. Variable domain in full (rest from reference TRBV18 and TRBJ2-3): NAGVMQNPRHLVRRRGQEARLRCSPMKGHSHVYWYRQLPEEGLKFMVYLQKENIIDESGMPKERFSAEFPKEGPSILRIQQVVRGDSAAYFCASSRTSGRAWDTQYFGPGTRLTVL.

J is TRBJ1-3 and V is TRBV28; 7 positions agree with TRBD1. The V and J ends lost 2 bases and 0 bases, in that order; junction bases with no gene match: 7. Germline V gene data show CDR1 as MDHEN and CDR2 as SYDVKM. CDR3 length: 17 amino acids. Here the CDR3 reads CASSLGKGAYSGNTIYF. Written as DNA, the CDR3 is TGTGCCAGCAGTTTAGGGAAGGGGGCATACTCTGGAAACACCATATATTTT.

V usage is TRBV4-1 and J usage is TRBJ2-6, with 7 positions matching TRBD1. This CDR3 is 17 amino acids long. J lost 2 bases, V lost 4 bases, and 8 bases had no gene match. Germline V gene data show CDR1 as MGHRA and CDR2 as YSYEKL. The CDR3 DNA reads as TGCGCCAGCAGCCCCTTAGCCGACAGGGCTGGGGCCAACGTCCTGACTTTC. This sequence encodes CASSPLADRAGANVLTF.

The chain recombines TRBV28 with TRBJ1-2, with D possibly matching TRBD1 (5 bases). The CDR3 has 15 residues. Between the trimmed V and J ends, which lost 5 bases and 8 bases, there was a span of 21 bases. Germline V gene lookup returns CDR1 MDHEN and CDR2 SYDVKM. CDR3 protein: CASSLPGLFWGGYTF. The CDR3 DNA reads TGTGCCAGCAGTCTCCCGGGACTCTTTTGGGGAGGCTACACCTTC.

The V call is TRBV5-1, the J call TRBJ2-7; D remains ambiguous. The CDR3 has 16 residues. CDR1 is SGHRS, CDR2 YFSETQ, per germline. V was clipped by 4 bases and J by 0 bases, with 17 bases between them. Here the CDR3 reads CASSPSLGSSSYEQYF. CDR3 DNA sequence: TGCGCCAGCAGCCCCAGCCTAGGATCAAGCTCCTACGAGCAGTACTTC.

The chain is built from TRBV27 and TRBJ2-7, with D uncertain. This CDR3 region has 15 residues. Deletions cut 4 bases from V and 0 bases from J, with 13 bases between. The germline CDR1 and CDR2 sequences are MNHEY and SMNVEV (reference sequence). The CDR3 nucleotides read TGTGCCAGCAGTTCCCCCACGCTCGGCTCCTACGAGCAGTACTTC. Translation: CASSSPTLGSYEQYF.

The CDR3: CSASLGGRATGDTQYF. The CDR3 DNA sequence: TGCAGTGCGAGTCTTGGCGGGAGGGCAACAGGGGATACGCAGTATTTT. The V call is TRBV20-1, the J call TRBJ2-3; 9 bases are shared with TRBD2. Germline trimming cut 6 bases from V and 6 bases from J; bases unmatched to any gene: 16. Germline lookup yields CDR1 DFQATT and CDR2 SNEGSKA (reference sequence). This CDR3 contains 16 residues.

The rearrangement joins TRBV7-9 to TRBJ1-1, with TRBD1 identical over 7 bases. The CDR3 runs to 16 residues. Germline CDR1 and CDR2: SEHNR and FQNEAQ (reference sequence). V lost 5 bases and J lost 3; bases outside the gene matches: 12. DNA of the CDR3: TGTGCCAGCAGCCCTCAGGGGGGAAGTGAAGACACTGAAGCTTTCTTT. Translating gives CASSPQGGSEDTEAFF.

This chain joins TRBV27 and TRBJ2-7; 8 bases match TRBD1. The trim removed 3 bases at V and 3 bases at J, leaving 4 bases unmatched. The CDR3 totals 14 residues. Germline values: CDR1 MNHEY, CDR2 SMNVEV (reference sequence). The CDR3 is CASSFQGAIYEQYF. For the CDR3, the DNA is TGTGCCAGCAGTTTTCAGGGGGCGATCTACGAGCAGTACTTC.

The V call is TRBV27, the J call TRBJ2-2; D unresolved. V was trimmed by 5 bases and J by 4 bases, leaving 8 bases between them. The CDR3 covers 13 residues. Germline V gene data show CDR1 as MNHEY and CDR2 as SMNVEV (reference sequence). The CDR3 nucleotides are TGTGCCAGCAGTAGTCTAGGCACCGGGGAGCTGTTTTTT. This sequence encodes CASSSLGTGELFF.

The chain recombines TRBV4-2 with TRBJ2-7, with 13 positions matching TRBD2. Trimming cost V 7 bases and J 1 base; bases outside gene matches: 4. From germline, CDR1 is LGHNA and CDR2 YNFKEQ. The length of the CDR3 is 15 residues. The CDR3 sequence is CASTPGLAGSYEQYF. In nucleotides, the CDR3 is TGTGCCAGCACCCCGGGACTAGCGGGGTCCTACGAGCAGTACTTC.

This chain links TRBV27 with TRBJ1-1; possible D gene TRBD1, 6 bases. The CDR3 is 14 residues long. The V end was cut by 4 bases, the J end by 0 bases, with 9 bases between. Germline V gives CDR1 MNHEY, CDR2 SMNVEV (reference sequence). The CDR3 DNA follows: TGTGCCAGCAGTTCAGGGGCCTTGAACACTGAAGCTTTCTTT. Translation gives CASSSGALNTEAFF.

This clone has more than one count but fewer than ten. CDR3 sequence: CASREGGDFSNQPQHF. CDR3 DNA sequence: TGTGCCAGCAGGGAAGGCGGGGACTTTAGCAATCAGCCCCAGCATTTT. This sequence joins TRBV28 and TRBJ1-5, with a tentative D call TRBD1 (5 bases). Trimming left V 6 bases short and J 0 bases short, with 15 bases between. Germline V gene lookup returns CDR1 MDHEN and CDR2 SYDVKM. The CDR3 has 16 residues.

This clone was recorded once. CDR3 sequence reads: CASSPRTGLDEQFF. Written as DNA, the CDR3 is TGTGCCAGCTCACCAAGGACAGGGCTTGATGAGCAGTTCTTC. V usage is TRBV18 and J usage is TRBJ2-1; 8 positions agree with TRBD1. This CDR3 comprises 14 residues. Trimming removed 2 bases from V and 8 bases from J; junction bases left unmatched: 5. Germline V gene lookup returns CDR1 KGHSH and CDR2 LQKENI.

V usage is TRBV30 and J usage is TRBJ2-2; D gene uncertain. Germline values: CDR1 GTSNPN, CDR2 SVGIG (reference sequence). The CDR3 totals 13 residues. Trimming took off 2 bases at V and 6 bases at J, with 10 bases between the two ends. CDR3 DNA sequence: TGTGCCTGGAGTTATAGTGGAGCCGGGGAGCTGTTTTTT. It is translated as CAWSYSGAGELFF.

J is TRBJ1-4 and V is TRBV5-1; 7 positions match TRBD1. Trimming removed 2 bases from V and 7 bases from J; junction bases left unmatched: 8. The germline CDR1 and CDR2 sequences are SGHRS and YFSETQ. This CDR3 has 15 amino acids. The CDR3 spells CASSLTGVGGEKLFF. The CDR3 coding sequence is TGCGCCAGCAGCTTAACAGGGGTCGGTGGTGAAAAACTGTTTTTT.

The rearrangement links TRBV12-5 to TRBJ1-1; TRBD1 might be the D (5 bases). V was shortened by 5 bases and J by 4 bases, with 14 bases between the two germline ends. This CDR3 has 14 residues. Germline values: CDR1 LGHNT, CDR2 FRNRAP. This chain's CDR3 is CASGPDSTVTEAFF. CDR3 coding DNA: TGTGCTAGTGGTCCCGACAGTACAGTCACTGAAGCTTTCTTT. The whole variable domain, remainder taken from reference TRBV12-5 and TRBJ1-1, is DARVTQTPRHKVTEMGQEVTMRCQPILGHNTVFWYRQTMMQGLELLAYFRNRAPLDDSGMPKDRFSAEMPDATLATLKIQPSEPRDSAVYFCASGPDSTVTEAFFGQGTRLTVV.

The sample holds one count of this clone. The chain employs TRBV7-6 and TRBJ2-1; D perhaps matches TRBD1 (6 bases). Deletions cut 2 bases from V and 1 base from J, with 12 bases between. The germline V gene has CDR1 SGHVS and CDR2 FNYEAQ. The length of the CDR3 is 16 residues. The CDR3 is CASSLIPRGSYNEQFF. CDR3 nucleotide sequence: TGTGCCAGCAGCTTAATCCCCAGGGGATCCTACAATGAGCAGTTCTTC.

This chain joins TRBV6-1 and TRBJ2-7; TRBD2 matches 7 bases. Germline CDR1 and CDR2: MNHNS and SASEGT. There are 17 residues in the CDR3. With 3 bases clipped from V and 2 bases from J, the junction kept 13 bases outside the gene matches. The CDR3 DNA reads TGTGCCAGCAGTGAGTGGGGATACAGCGGGGTGACCTACGAGCAGTACTTC. This gives the protein CASSEWGYSGVTYEQYF.